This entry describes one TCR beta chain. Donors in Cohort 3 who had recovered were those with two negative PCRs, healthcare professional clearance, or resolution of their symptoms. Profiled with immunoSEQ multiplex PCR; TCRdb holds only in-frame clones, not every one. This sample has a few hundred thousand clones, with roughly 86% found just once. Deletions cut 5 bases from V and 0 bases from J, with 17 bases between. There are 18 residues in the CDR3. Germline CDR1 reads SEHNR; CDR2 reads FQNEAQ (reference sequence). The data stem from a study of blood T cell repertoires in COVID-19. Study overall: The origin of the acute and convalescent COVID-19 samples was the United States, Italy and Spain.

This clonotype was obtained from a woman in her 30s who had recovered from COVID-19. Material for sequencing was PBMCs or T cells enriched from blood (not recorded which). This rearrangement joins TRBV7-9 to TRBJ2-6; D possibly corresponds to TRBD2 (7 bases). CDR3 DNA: TGTGCCAGCAGCCCCAAAGGGGGGGGGATCTCTGGGGCCAACGTCCTGACTTTC. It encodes CASSPKGGGISGANVLTF.